This T cell receptor beta chain was sequenced for a study of T-cell reconstitution after alpha-beta-depleted transplantation in children (dated by TCRdb to the mid-2010s). In terms of the full investigation: Using TCR repertoire profiling, the study quantitatively followed how T-cell immune reconstitution unfolded in children after TCRalphabeta/CD19-depleted allogeneic hematopoietic cell transplantation. Findings and caveats that apply to the study as a whole: Hyperexpanded clone frequencies declined over subsequent months; after one year, T-cell counts and TCRbeta diversity were mostly attributed to newly produced T cells. Apparently early alphabetaT-cell count recovery about two months after transplant reportedly relied on only several hundred rapidly expanded clones derived from non-depleted graft cells. In some patients, the high TCRbeta diversity seen at day 60 was put down to recipient T cells and intrathymic progenitors that had survived conditioning.

The treatment or condition label, as the study defines it: allogeneic hematopoietic cell transplantation with graft depleted of TCRalphabeta T cells and CD19 B cells. Transplant recipients were children who received TCRalphabeta/CD19-depleted allogeneic hematopoietic cell grafts. A few counts support this clonotype. The target of this receptor is not known. No base-level quality is on record; no much larger clone is a single base apart. Receptor libraries were prepared by PCR. The instrument was an Illumina HiSeq 2500. Molecular barcoding was employed in the preparation of TCR libraries, with unique molecular identifiers being used to normalize TCRbeta repertoire quantification. TCRdb reran the public reads through fastp at Q25 and MiXCR, keeping productive beta chains. Each entry is one CDR3 protein sequence, shown with its most common DNA and genes. The sample records 300,000 to 400,000 distinct CDR3 sequences, roughly 16% of which are singletons. The ten largest clones take up around 43% of the sample.

For CDR1 and CDR2, the germline V gene lists LGHNA and YSLEER. Relative to germline, V is missing 3 bases and J is missing 7 bases, with 6 bases of the junction outside any gene match. Reading from cysteine to phenylalanine, the CDR3 counts 15 amino acids. Only the CDR3 part of the read is kept: 45 bases, read in frame from the first base. The sequence is built from TRBV4-3 and TRBJ2-2, with TRBD1 identical over 9 junction bases. Specimen: PBMCs, mostly from graft donor cells, collected 360 days after TCRalphabeta/CD19-depleted stem cell transplant. The origin of this receptor is a male patient aged 2 to 10 who had a stem cell transplant for acute lymphoblastic leukemia, so the T cells may come from the graft donor. The sequenced DNA: TGCGCCAGCAGCCACCAGACAGGGGGGAACGGGGAGCTGTTTTTT. Its translation is CASSHQTGGNGELFF.